This TCR beta chain was recovered during a study of PD-1 blockade in classical Hodgkin lymphoma (dated by TCRdb to the early 2020s). Background for the entire study: Nivolumab dosing was 3 mg/kg intravenously every 2 weeks, continuing until either disease progression or unacceptable toxicity. A peripheral blood immune signature of response to PD-1 blockade in classical Hodgkin lymphoma was defined using TCR beta sequencing and CyTOF. Beyond this particular receptor, the publication reports: Lower diversity was observed in patients in whom nivolumab was started less than 1 year after ASCT, and these patients were excluded from later analyses so that confounding by immune reconstitution would be avoided. By C4D1, a significant rise was seen in CD4+ TCR diversity but not in CD8+ TCR diversity (p=0.0027 vs p=0.16), and the rise was most apparent among complete responders (p=0.02). The study covered only a single clinical trial cohort, and the causes of the repertoire differences, possibly disease activity or prior therapy, were still not defined. Baseline TCR diversity was reported as lower in newly diagnosed patients than in healthy donors, and lower still in relapsed/refractory patients. Among trial patients, those achieving complete response had baseline diversity similar to that of newly diagnosed patients, while diversity was significantly lower in partial responders and progressors.

With respect to this clone: Its cognate antigen has yet to be identified. Per-base qualities were not stored, and no clone one base away is much larger.

Genomic DNA was extracted with the Qiagen DNeasy kit from unsorted PBMCs and from negatively selected CD4+ and CD8+ fractions. Using primers that anneal to V and J segments, immunoSEQ multiplex PCR amplified the TCR beta CDR3 regions. A synthetic immune receptor repertoire was used to minimize amplification bias, and any remaining bias was removed computationally after sequencing. On the study's bioinformatics: Repertoire diversity was quantified as the Shannon entropy index using custom Python scripts. The unsorted, CD4+ and CD8+ repertoires were each analyzed separately, with the exception of combined analyses, where CD4+ and CD8+ sequences were merged in silico. A clone was considered expanded if an increase in frequency of at least 2-fold after treatment relative to C1D1 was found, and a pseudocount of 0.5 was applied to clones undetected at baseline. Clones with 0 or 1 copy at C1D1 were classified as singleton clones, and clones with 2 or more copies were classified as non-singleton clones. Clones expanded in unsorted samples were annotated as CD4+, CD8+ or unknown by matching protein sequences in sorted samples from the same patient. Wilcoxon tests on paired samples were used to test changes in diversity from C1D1 to C4D1. TCRdb provides this immuneACCESS table in a form limited to in-frame rearrangements. Some clones are lacking; in checked studies, under half of them reflect an unresolved V gene, and why the rest are absent is not known. Clone size and the V and J calls come from that table; the DNA yielded D and trimming. Present in this sample are about 11,000 clones, about 71% of which were seen just once. The biggest ten clones account for 10% of the sample.

V lost 4 bases and J lost 4 bases; the stretch between them is 10 bases long. The germline V gene sets CDR1 to SNHLY and CDR2 to FYNNEI. The CDR3, from cysteine to phenylalanine, totals 14 residues. Left in the record is the CDR3 DNA by itself, 42 bases read in frame from the first base. The time point label corresponds to: cycle 1 day 1 (C1D1), immediately before nivolumab initiation. Every trial patient had relapsed after autologous stem cell transplantation, and cohorts A, B and C differed in prior brentuximab vedotin exposure. A total of 50 to 70 patients with relapsed/refractory classical Hodgkin lymphoma made up the trial cohort, and each patient's best overall response was complete response, partial response or progressive disease. Trial patients were treated with single-agent nivolumab in the multi-cohort phase II CheckMate 205 trial. An independent review committee assessed best overall response by applying the 2007 International Working Group response criteria. Trial PBMCs were obtained immediately prior to nivolumab initiation (C1D1) and on therapy at cycle 2 day 1 and cycle 4 day 1. Peripheral blood was collected in 8 mL Vacutainer Cell Preparation Tubes, from which PBMCs were isolated by centrifugation and then cryopreserved.

This chain is built from TRBV2 and TRBJ2-2; no D gene is confidently identified. Sample: peripheral blood mononuclear cells (PBMCs), taken at baseline. The TCR originated in a human donor with classical Hodgkin lymphoma. The CDR3: CASSGTVSTGELFF. The base sequence is TGTGCCAGCAGTGGAACGGTTAGCACCGGGGAGCTGTTTTTT.